These 26 T cell receptor beta chains came from one sample sequenced in a study of shared clonotypes between healthy human individuals. Repertoires were generated with immunoSEQ multiplex PCR, while TCRdb's copy carries only in-frame clones and drops some. There are approximately 100,000 clones in the sample; 55% to 70% occur only once, and about a quarter lies in the top ten. The sequenced material came from memory CD8+ T cells sorted from blood. Subset meaning: CD45RO+ cells pooled with CCR7-negative TemRA cells. The receptors come from a woman aged 30 to 39 in good health.

This clone has a handful of counts. The CDR3 spells CASSRGSGVDGYTF. The CDR3 DNA reads as TGTGCCAGCTCTCGGGGTTCGGGAGTGGATGGCTACACCTTC. V gene TRBV5-5 combines with J gene TRBJ1-2; no clear D gene. Trimming removed 7 bases from V and 6 bases from J, with 19 bases in between. CDR3 length equals 14 residues. The V gene's germline CDR1 is SGHKS and CDR2 YYEKEE (reference sequence).

The chain has TRBV7-9 and TRBJ1-1, with 7 nucleotides matching TRBD1. J was trimmed by 1 base and V by 1 base; bases with no gene match: 3. Germline assignment: CDR1 SEHNR and CDR2 FQNEAQ (reference sequence). CDR3 length: 15 amino acids. Here the CDR3 reads CASSLGRQGNTEAFF. Here the CDR3 DNA reads TGTGCCAGCAGCTTAGGCAGACAGGGGAACACTGAAGCTTTCTTT. The full variable domain, with the rest looked up from reference TRBV7-9 and TRBJ1-1, is DTGVSQNPRHKITKRGQNVTFRCDPISEHNRLYWYRQTLGQGPEFLTYFQNEAQLEKSRLLSDRFSAERPKGSFSTLEIQRTEQGDSAMYLCASSLGRQGNTEAFFGQGTRLTVV.

This clone was counted a single time. The rearrangement uses TRBV1 and TRBJ2-7. TRBV1 is annotated as a pseudogene. This CDR3 contains 15 residues. The CDR3 sequence: CTSSQPGPDSYEQYF. The CDR3 coding sequence is TGCACCAGCAGCCAGCCGGGCCCCGACTCCTACGAGCAGTACTTC.

The chain joins TRBV21-1 to TRBJ2-7. TRBV21-1 is a documented pseudogene. CDR3 length: 15 amino acids. The CDR3 DNA reads as TGTGCCAGCAGCGGAAACCGGGACGGTGCCTACGAGCAGTACTTC. This gives the protein CASSGNRDGAYEQYF.

This clone was counted a few times. This chain connects TRBV5-5 to TRBJ1-2, with D maybe TRBD1 (5 bases). Germline CDR1 is SGHKS and CDR2 is YYEKEE (reference sequence). The ends were cut back, 0 bases at V and 1 base at J, with 16 bases in the middle. The CDR3 has 17 residues. The CDR3 DNA sequence: TGTGCCAGCAGCTTGGAGGCAGGGCCCTCCGTTAACTATGGCTACACCTTC. It encodes CASSLEAGPSVNYGYTF.

This chain links TRBV5-1 with TRBJ2-2; 10 bases align to TRBD2. CDR1 SGHRS and CDR2 YFSETQ come from the germline V gene. The J segment lost 7 bases and the V segment lost 1 base, leaving 7 bases of the junction unmatched. This CDR3 spans 16 amino acids. In DNA, the CDR3 is TGCGCCAGCAGCTTGACTAGCGGGACATTGGGCGGGGAGCTGTTTTTT. Translation: CASSLTSGTLGGELFF.

The gene calls are TRBV21-1 and TRBJ1-1. TRBV21-1 is flagged as a pseudogene. This CDR3 spans 20 amino acids. The DNA of the CDR3 is TGTGCCAGCAGCAAAAAAAGGGGGGTCTTTTGTGTCCCCTCGAACACTGAAGCTTTCTTT. Translated: CASSKKRGVFCVPSNTEAFF.

The CDR3, as DNA: TGTGCCAGCAATATACTAGCGGGGGGAGATACGCAGTATTTT. Translation gives CASNILAGGDTQYF. J is TRBJ2-3 and V is TRBV7-9, with TRBD2 matching 12 bases. CDR3 length: 14 residues. J gave up 5 bases and V 7 bases, and 4 bases lay outside the gene matches. Germline V lookup: CDR1 SEHNR, CDR2 FQNEAQ (reference sequence).

The rearrangement uses TRBV4-1 and TRBJ2-1; 10 positions match TRBD1. The CDR3 totals 17 residues. With 1 base clipped from V and 0 bases from J, the junction kept 3 bases outside the gene matches. Looked up from germline, CDR1 is MGHRA and CDR2 is YSYEKL. CDR3 bases: TGCGCCAGCAGCCAAGGATGGACAGGGGGCTCCTACAATGAGCAGTTCTTC. Translation gives CASSQGWTGGSYNEQFF.

The chain has TRBV21-1 and TRBJ2-2; TRBD1 was called by the table and not checked on the DNA. TRBV21-1 is described as a pseudogene. CDR3 length equals 18 residues. DNA for the CDR3: TGTGCCAGCAGCAGCCTCGACGCTCGACAGGGAAACTCCGGGGAGCTGTTTTTT. Residues: CASSSLDARQGNSGELFF.

The chain links TRBV9 to TRBJ2-1; TRBD2 matches 8 bases. V lost 0 bases, J lost 4 bases, and 9 bases stayed unmatched. Germline loops: CDR1 SGDLS, CDR2 YYNGEE. CDR3 size: 17 residues. CDR3 in DNA: TGTGCCAGCAGCGTAGCGTGGCGGGAGGATCTTTACAATGAGCAGTTCTTC. This translates into CASSVAWREDLYNEQFF.

This chain links TRBV2 with TRBJ1-4; weak D call: TRBD1 (5 bases). V shed 7 bases and J shed 3 bases, with 12 bases lying between them. CDR1 is SNHLY and CDR2 is FYNNEI in the germline V gene. The CDR3 spans 14 residues. The DNA for the CDR3 is TGTGCCAGCAAAACCGGGACTTCTAATGAAAAACTGTTTTTT. This codes for CASKTGTSNEKLFF.

V usage is TRBV5-1 and J usage is TRBJ2-1; D gene unclear. The length of the CDR3 is 16 residues. Germline V CDR1 and CDR2: SGHRS, YFSETQ. The V end lost 0 bases, the J end lost 2 bases, and 12 bases lay between the germline ends. The CDR3 reads CASSLDGSRAYNEQFF. DNA of the CDR3: TGCGCCAGCAGCTTGGATGGTAGCCGGGCCTACAATGAGCAGTTCTTC. The full variable domain, in which reference TRBV5-1 and TRBJ2-1 provide the parts outside the CDR3, is KAGVTQTPRYLIKTRGQQVTLSCSPISGHRSVSWYQQTPGQGLQFLFEYFSETQRNKGNFPGRFSGRQFSNSRSEMNVSTLELGDSALYLCASSLDGSRAYNEQFFGPGTRLTVL.

The gene calls are TRBV6-1 and TRBJ1-2; 7 nucleotides align to TRBD1. This CDR3 has 17 amino acids. CDR1 is MNHNS and CDR2 is SASEGT in the germline V gene. The V gene end was trimmed by 1 base and the J gene end by 4 bases; junction bases not matched to a gene: 12. The CDR3 region has the DNA TGTGCCAGCAGTGAAGGGGTTGGGGCAGGGGGGAGCTATGGCTACACCTTC. This translates into CASSEGVGAGGSYGYTF.

The CDR3 reads CASSFEPGTANEKLFF. In DNA form, the CDR3 reads TGCGCCAGCAGCTTTGAACCCGGGACAGCGAATGAAAAACTGTTTTTT. V usage is TRBV5-1 and J usage is TRBJ1-4; TRBD1 matches 7 bases. The germline V gene has CDR1 SGHRS and CDR2 YFSETQ. Losses at the gene ends were 2 bases for V and 5 bases for J; bases not matched to a gene: 9. CDR3 size: 16 residues.

This clone was seen at least ten times. V usage is TRBV28 and J usage is TRBJ2-7, with D perhaps TRBD1 or TRBD2 (5 bases each). Germline CDR1 and CDR2: MDHEN and SYDVKM. This CDR3 spans 15 amino acids. V lost 5 bases to trimming and J lost 0 bases, with 14 bases between them. The DNA for the CDR3 is TGTGCCAGCAGTCTCGGGACGGTTAGCTCCTACGAGCAGTACTTC. Its protein is CASSLGTVSSYEQYF.

The chain recombines TRBV7-8 with TRBJ2-7; TRBD2 is a possible D gene (5 bases). Germline V gives CDR1 SGHVS, CDR2 FQNEAQ. The CDR3 runs to 13 residues. Trimming stripped 4 bases from V and 0 bases from J, with 7 bases between. The CDR3 DNA is TGTGCCAGCAGCTCGGACTTCTCCTACGAGCAGTACTTC. Translation gives CASSSDFSYEQYF.

The V gene is TRBV2, the J gene TRBJ2-5; weak D call: TRBD1 (6 bases). This CDR3 contains 12 residues. Trimming left V 10 bases short and J 8 bases short, with 17 bases between. The V gene's germline CDR1 is SNHLY and CDR2 FYNNEI. The CDR3 nucleotides are TGTGCCAACTACAGGGAGAAGAGAACCCAGTACTTC. This translates into CANYREKRTQYF.

The chain is built from TRBV5-1 and TRBJ1-6, with unresolved D. V gave up 3 bases and J gave up 4 bases, with 8 bases separating them. The CDR3 runs to 14 residues. The V gene's germline CDR1 is SGHRS and CDR2 YFSETQ. The CDR3: CASSSDGYNSPLHF. The CDR3 DNA reads as TGCGCCAGCAGCTCGGACGGTTATAATTCACCCCTCCACTTT.

This clone was detected only once. The chain links TRBV28 to TRBJ1-2; no reliable D call. V was cut by 5 bases and J by 6 bases, with 16 bases left in between. The CDR3 consists of 14 residues. Germline loops: CDR1 MDHEN, CDR2 SYDVKM. The CDR3 loop is CASSAQVGVDGYTF. CDR3 DNA: TGTGCCAGCAGTGCCCAGGTCGGCGTTGATGGCTACACCTTC.

J is TRBJ2-1 and V is TRBV15; TRBD2 agrees at 7 bases. Looked up from germline, CDR1 is LNHNV and CDR2 is YYDKDF (reference sequence). The CDR3 is made up of 15 amino acids. Trimming cost V 0 bases and J 6 bases; bases outside gene matches: 5. The CDR3 DNA reads TGTGCCACCAGCAGAGATCGGGGGGTTGGCAATGAGCAGTTCTTC. Amino acid sequence: CATSRDRGVGNEQFF. Using reference TRBV15 and TRBJ2-1 for the parts outside the CDR3, the full variable domain is DAMVIQNPRYQVTQFGKPVTLSCSQTLNHNVMYWYQQKSSQAPKLLFHYYDKDFNNEADTPDNFQSRRPNTSFCFLDIRSPGLGDTAMYLCATSRDRGVGNEQFFGPGTRLTVL.

The J gene is TRBJ2-5, the V gene TRBV5-1; 7 bases are a match to TRBD2. With the DNA end fitting TRBJ2-7 better, the J assignment may be wrong. The length of the CDR3 is 14 residues. Germline loops: CDR1 SGHRS, CDR2 YFSETQ. This CDR3 is CASSFWPAGNEQYF. The CDR3 nucleotides are TGCGCCAGCAGCTTCTGGCCAGCGGGAAACGAGCAGTACTTC.

This chain uses TRBV4-1 with TRBJ2-5, with 10 bases matching TRBD2. The end of the DNA aligns better with TRBJ2-7, so the J call may be wrong. Germline V lookup: CDR1 MGHRA, CDR2 YSYEKL. This CDR3 spans 18 amino acids. In DNA, the CDR3 is TGCGCCAGCAGCCAGACCTATTCTCTAGCGGGAGCCACCTACGAGCAGTACTTC. This sequence encodes CASSQTYSLAGATYEQYF.

The chain recombines TRBV10-3 with TRBJ1-3; possible D gene TRBD1, 5 bases. V was cut by 6 bases and J by 0 bases, with 12 bases left in between. The CDR3 spans 15 residues. Germline CDR1 ENHRY, CDR2 SYGVKD. In nucleotides, the CDR3 is TGTGCCATCAGCTCAGGGAGCCGCTCTGGAAACACCATATATTTT. As protein: CAISSGSRSGNTIYF.

The V and J genes are TRBV11-2 and TRBJ2-1; 11 bases agree with TRBD2. From germline, CDR1 is SGHAT and CDR2 FQNNGV. This CDR3 has 16 amino acids. Unmatched junction bases numbered 2, after V lost 4 bases and J lost 0 bases. The CDR3 here is CASSSTSGSSYNEQFF. CDR3 nucleotides: TGTGCCAGCAGCTCTACTAGCGGGAGCTCCTACAATGAGCAGTTCTTC.

This rearrangement joins TRBV27 to TRBJ2-3; 12 bases are shared with TRBD2. CDR1 MNHEY and CDR2 SMNVEV come from the germline V gene (reference sequence). The CDR3 consists of 16 residues. The V segment lost 0 bases and the J segment 3 bases; nucleotides outside the gene matches: 1. The DNA of the CDR3 is TGTGCCAGCAGTTTATCGGGACTAGCGGGTACAGATACGCAGTATTTT. This codes for CASSLSGLAGTDTQYF.